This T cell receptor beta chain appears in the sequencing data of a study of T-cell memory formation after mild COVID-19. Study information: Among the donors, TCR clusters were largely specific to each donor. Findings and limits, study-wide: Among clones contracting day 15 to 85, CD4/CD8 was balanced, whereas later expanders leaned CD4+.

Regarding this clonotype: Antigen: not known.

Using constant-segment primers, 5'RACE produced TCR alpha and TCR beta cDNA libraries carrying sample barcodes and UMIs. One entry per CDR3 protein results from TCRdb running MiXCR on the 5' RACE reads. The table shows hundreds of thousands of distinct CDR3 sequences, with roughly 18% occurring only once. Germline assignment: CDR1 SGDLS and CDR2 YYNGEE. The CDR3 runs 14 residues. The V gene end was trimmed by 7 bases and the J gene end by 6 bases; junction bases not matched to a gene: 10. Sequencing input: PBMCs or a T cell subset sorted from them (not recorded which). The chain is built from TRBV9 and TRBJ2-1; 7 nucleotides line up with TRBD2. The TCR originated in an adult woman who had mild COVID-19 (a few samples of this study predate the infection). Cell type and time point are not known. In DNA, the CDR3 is TGTGCCAGCGGGCGGGAGCCTAGGGGCAATGAGCAGTTCTTC. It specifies CASGREPRGNEQFF.